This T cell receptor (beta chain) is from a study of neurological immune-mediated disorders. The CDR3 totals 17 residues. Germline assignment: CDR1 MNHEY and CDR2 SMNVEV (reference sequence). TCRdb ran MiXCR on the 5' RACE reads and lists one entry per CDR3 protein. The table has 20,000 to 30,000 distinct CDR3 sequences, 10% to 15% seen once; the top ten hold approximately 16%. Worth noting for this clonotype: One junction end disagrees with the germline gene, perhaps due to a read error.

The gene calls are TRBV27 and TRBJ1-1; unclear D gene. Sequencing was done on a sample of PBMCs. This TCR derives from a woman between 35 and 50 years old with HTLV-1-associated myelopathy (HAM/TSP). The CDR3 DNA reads TGTGTCAGCAGACCGAGATGGGCAGTGGATTCTGGTACTGAAGCTTTCTTT. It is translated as CVSRPRWAVDSGTEAFF.